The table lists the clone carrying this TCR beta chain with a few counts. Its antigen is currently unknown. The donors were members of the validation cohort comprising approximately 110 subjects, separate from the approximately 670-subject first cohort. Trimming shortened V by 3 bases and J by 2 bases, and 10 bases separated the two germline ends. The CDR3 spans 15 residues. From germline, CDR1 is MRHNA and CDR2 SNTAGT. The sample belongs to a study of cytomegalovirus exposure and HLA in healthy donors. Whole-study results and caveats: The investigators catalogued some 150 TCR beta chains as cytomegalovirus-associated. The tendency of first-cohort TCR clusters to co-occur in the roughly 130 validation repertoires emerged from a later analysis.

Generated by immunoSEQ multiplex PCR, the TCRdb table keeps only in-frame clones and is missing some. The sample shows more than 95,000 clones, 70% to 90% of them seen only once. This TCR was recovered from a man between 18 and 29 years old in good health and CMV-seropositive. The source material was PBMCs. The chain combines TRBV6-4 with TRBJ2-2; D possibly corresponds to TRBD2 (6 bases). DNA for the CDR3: TGTGCCAGCAGTGAACTAGCTGGCAACACCGGGGAGCTGTTTTTT. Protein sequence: CASSELAGNTGELFF.